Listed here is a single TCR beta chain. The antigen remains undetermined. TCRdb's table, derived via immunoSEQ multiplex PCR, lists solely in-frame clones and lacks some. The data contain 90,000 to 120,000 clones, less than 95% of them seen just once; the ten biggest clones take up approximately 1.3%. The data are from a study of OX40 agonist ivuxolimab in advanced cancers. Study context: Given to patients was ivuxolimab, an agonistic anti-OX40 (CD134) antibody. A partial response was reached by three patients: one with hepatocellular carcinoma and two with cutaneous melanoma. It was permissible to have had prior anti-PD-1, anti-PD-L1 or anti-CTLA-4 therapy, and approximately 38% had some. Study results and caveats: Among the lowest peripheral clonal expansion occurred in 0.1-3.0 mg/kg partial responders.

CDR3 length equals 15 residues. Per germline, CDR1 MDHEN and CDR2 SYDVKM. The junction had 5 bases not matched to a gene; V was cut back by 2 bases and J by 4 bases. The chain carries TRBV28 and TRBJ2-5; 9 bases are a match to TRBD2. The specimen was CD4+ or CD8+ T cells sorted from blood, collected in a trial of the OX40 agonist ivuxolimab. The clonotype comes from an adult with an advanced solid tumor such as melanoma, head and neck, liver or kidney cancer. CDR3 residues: CASSLVAGVPETQYF. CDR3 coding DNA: TGTGCCAGCAGTTTAGTAGCGGGAGTACCAGAGACCCAGTACTTC.